This T cell receptor (beta chain) was retrieved from a study of response to subunit inactivated influenza vaccine. This clonotype was counted a few times. The CDR3 consists of 16 residues. Germline loops: CDR1 MNHEY, CDR2 SVGEGT. V was shortened by 6 bases and J by 6 bases, with 22 bases between the two germline ends. Each CDR3 protein gets one entry after TCRdb re-called the RT-PCR reads with MiXCR. The sample holds roughly 460,000 distinct CDR3 sequences, approximately 11% seen once. The chain links TRBV6-2 or TRBV6-3 to TRBJ2-3; D may correspond to TRBD1 or TRBD2 (5 bases each). The TCR was taken from a man aged 45 to 65 who received an inactivated influenza vaccine. The sequences come from PBMCs from blood, collected roughly 6 weeks after vaccination. CDR3 protein: CASSHRIEGRTDTQYF. CDR3 sequence (DNA): TGTGCCAGCAGCCATCGCATTGAGGGGAGAACGGATACGCAGTATTTT.